A selection of T cell receptor beta chains follows, all from one sample in a study of regulatory T cells in long-lasting Graves disease. Via MiXCR, TCRdb re-called the multiplex PCR reads, giving one row per CDR3 protein. The sample carries about 450,000 distinct CDR3 sequences, 23% recorded once. The source material was peripheral blood mononuclear cells (PBMCs), sampled when the disease was refractory, from a patient treated with antithyroid drugs. The source of these receptors is a female donor with Graves disease. Each CDR3 is given with its conserved first and last residue. The order of the fields is V gene, D gene, clone size, J gene, CDR3 DNA, CDR3 protein. A D gene is named only where the DNA matches it firmly. Part of the rows lack a size; the others show once, few, many or a class for expanded clones.

V: TRBV28
D: TRBD2
size: many
J: TRBJ2-2
DNA: TGTGCCAGCGTCGGGACTAGCGGGGGCACCGGGGAGCTGTTTTTT
CDR3: CASVGTSGGTGELFF

V: TRBV29-1
D: -
size: -
J: TRBJ2-7
DNA: TGCAGCGCCACGAAGGGGCAGGCCCAGCTCAATTCCGAGCAGTACTTC
CDR3: CSATKGQAQLNSEQYF

V: TRBV20-1
D: -
size: many
J: TRBJ1-2
DNA: TGCAGTGCCCTTGGAGGGGGGCTGTATGGCTACACCTTC
CDR3: CSALGGGLYGYTF

V: TRBV5-6
D: -
size: -
J: TRBJ1-1
DNA: TGTGCCAGCAGCTTGGAGGACAGAGAAGCTTTCTTT
CDR3: CASSLEDREAFF

V: TRBV20-1
D: -
size: -
J: TRBJ2-1
DNA: TGCAGTGCTAGAGGGTTCGGCGGGATTTACAATGAGCAGTTCTTC
CDR3: CSARGFGGIYNEQFF

V: TRBV30
D: TRBD1
size: many
J: TRBJ1-5
DNA: TGTGCCTGGAGTGCCCAGGGGGGCAATCAGCCCCAGCATTTT
CDR3: CAWSAQGGNQPQHF

V: TRBV6-2/TRBV6-3
D: -
size: -
J: TRBJ1-1
DNA: TGTGCCAGCAGACCGATGAACACTGAAGCTTTCTTT
CDR3: CASRPMNTEAFF

V: TRBV28
D: -
size: many
J: TRBJ1-1
DNA: TGTGCCAGCAGTTTAGGGAAAACTGAAGCTTTCTTT
CDR3: CASSLGKTEAFF

V: TRBV18
D: TRBD2
size: -
J: TRBJ2-2
DNA: TGTGCCAGCTCATTGACTAGCGGGAGTCCCGGGGAGCTGTTTTTT
CDR3: CASSLTSGSPGELFF

V: TRBV10-2
D: -
size: once
J: TRBJ2-4
DNA: TGCGCCAGCCTAGGGCCATACCTCGGGGATAACATTCAGTACTTC
CDR3: CASLGPYLGDNIQYF

V: TRBV28
D: -
size: -
J: TRBJ2-7
DNA: TGTGCCAGCAATCCAACACCCGAGGGCTCCTACGAGCAGTACTTC
CDR3: CASNPTPEGSYEQYF

V: TRBV10-3
D: -
size: many
J: TRBJ2-5
DNA: TGTGCCATCAGTGAGTCTTTTTCGGCGGGATCCGTGTTGTTGGAGACCCAGTACTTC
CDR3: CAISESFSAGSVLLETQYF

V: TRBV6-2/TRBV6-3
D: -
size: -
J: TRBJ1-1
DNA: TGTGCCAGCACGGACCCAATGGACACTGAAGCTTTCTTT
CDR3: CASTDPMDTEAFF

V: TRBV12-3/TRBV12-4
D: TRBD2
size: many
J: TRBJ2-2
DNA: TGTGCCAGCATGAGAGCGGGAACGGGAACCGGGGAGCTGTTTTTT
CDR3: CASMRAGTGTGELFF

V: TRBV6-5
D: TRBD1
size: many
J: TRBJ2-6
DNA: TGTGCCAGCAGTTACGGGACAGAAACCTACTCTGGGGCCAACGTCCTGACTTTC
CDR3: CASSYGTETYSGANVLTF

V: TRBV2
D: -
size: many
J: TRBJ1-5
DNA: TGTGCCAGCAGTGACTGGGACCGTAATCAGCCCCAGCATTTT
CDR3: CASSDWDRNQPQHF

V: TRBV2
D: -
size: many
J: TRBJ1-2
DNA: TGTGCCAGCAGTGTCTCCAGGGCCTATGGCTACACCTTC
CDR3: CASSVSRAYGYTF